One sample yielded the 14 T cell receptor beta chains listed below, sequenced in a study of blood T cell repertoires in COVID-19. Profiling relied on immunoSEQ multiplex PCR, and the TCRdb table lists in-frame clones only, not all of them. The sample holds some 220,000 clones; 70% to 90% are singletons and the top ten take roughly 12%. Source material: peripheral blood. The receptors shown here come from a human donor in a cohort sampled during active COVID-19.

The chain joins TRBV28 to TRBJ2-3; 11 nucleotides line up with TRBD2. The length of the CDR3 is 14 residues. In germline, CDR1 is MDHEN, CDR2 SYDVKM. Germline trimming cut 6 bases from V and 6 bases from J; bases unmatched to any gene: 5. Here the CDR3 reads CASRLAGAHDTQYF. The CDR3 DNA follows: TGTGCCAGCAGACTAGCGGGGGCCCACGATACGCAGTATTTT.

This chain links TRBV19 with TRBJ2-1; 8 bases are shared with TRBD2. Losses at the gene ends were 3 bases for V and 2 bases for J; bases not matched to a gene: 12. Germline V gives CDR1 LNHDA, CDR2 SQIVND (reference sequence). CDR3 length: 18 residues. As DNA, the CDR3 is TGTGCCAGTAGTATTCGGGGCATTAGCGGGGATCCCTACAATGAGCAGTTCTTC. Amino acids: CASSIRGISGDPYNEQFF. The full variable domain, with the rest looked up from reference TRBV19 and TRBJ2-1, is DGGITQSPKYLFRKEGQNVTLSCEQNLNHDAMYWYRQDPGQGLRLIYYSQIVNDFQKGDIAEGYSVSREKKESFPLTVTSAQKNPTAFYLCASSIRGISGDPYNEQFFGPGTRLTVL.

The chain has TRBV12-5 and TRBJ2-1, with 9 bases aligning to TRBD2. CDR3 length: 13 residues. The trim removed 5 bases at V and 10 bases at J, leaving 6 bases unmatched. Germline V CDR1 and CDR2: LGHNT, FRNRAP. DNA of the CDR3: TGTGCTAGTGGTCGCCTGAGCGGGAGGGAGCAGTTCTTC. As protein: CASGRLSGREQFF.

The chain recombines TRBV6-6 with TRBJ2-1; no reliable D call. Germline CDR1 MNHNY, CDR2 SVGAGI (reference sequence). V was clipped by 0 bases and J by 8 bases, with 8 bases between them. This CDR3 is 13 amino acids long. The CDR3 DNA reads TGTGCCAGCAGTTACTCGAAACCGGATGAGCAGTTCTTC. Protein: CASSYSKPDEQFF.

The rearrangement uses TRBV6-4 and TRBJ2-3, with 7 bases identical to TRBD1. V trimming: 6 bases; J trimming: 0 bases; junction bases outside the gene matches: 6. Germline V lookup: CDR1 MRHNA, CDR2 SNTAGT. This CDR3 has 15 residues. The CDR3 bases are TGTGCCAGCAGCTTAGACAGGGAAAGCACAGATACGCAGTATTTT. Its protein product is CASSLDRESTDTQYF.

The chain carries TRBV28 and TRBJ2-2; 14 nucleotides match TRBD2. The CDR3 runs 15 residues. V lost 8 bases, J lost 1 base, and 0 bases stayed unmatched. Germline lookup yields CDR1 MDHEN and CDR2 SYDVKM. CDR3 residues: CASGLAGGNTGELFF. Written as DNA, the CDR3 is TGTGCCAGCGGACTAGCGGGAGGGAACACCGGGGAGCTGTTTTTT.

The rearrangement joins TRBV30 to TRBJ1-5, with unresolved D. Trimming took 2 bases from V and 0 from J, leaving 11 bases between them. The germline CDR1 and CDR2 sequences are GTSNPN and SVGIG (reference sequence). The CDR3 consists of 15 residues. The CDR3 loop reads CAWSPKIDSNQPQHF. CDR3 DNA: TGTGCCTGGAGTCCTAAAATAGATAGCAATCAGCCCCAGCATTTT.

CDR3 in amino acids: CASSLSAVGAGNTIYF. CDR3 coding DNA: TGTGCCAGCAGCTTAAGCGCCGTGGGGGCGGGAAACACCATATATTTT. J is TRBJ1-3 and V is TRBV7-2; D may be TRBD1 (6 bases). The CDR3 loop spans 16 amino acids. V was pared by 2 bases and J by 4 bases, with 15 bases between. Germline-derived CDR1 and CDR2 are SGHTA and FQGNSA.

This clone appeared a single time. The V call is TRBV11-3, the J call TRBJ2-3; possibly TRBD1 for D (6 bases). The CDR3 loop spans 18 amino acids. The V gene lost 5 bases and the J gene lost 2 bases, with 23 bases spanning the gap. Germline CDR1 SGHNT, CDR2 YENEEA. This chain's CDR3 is CASSPGGRAGAYTDTQYF. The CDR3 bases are TGTGCCAGCAGCCCCGGCGGTAGGGCAGGGGCCTACACAGATACGCAGTATTTT.

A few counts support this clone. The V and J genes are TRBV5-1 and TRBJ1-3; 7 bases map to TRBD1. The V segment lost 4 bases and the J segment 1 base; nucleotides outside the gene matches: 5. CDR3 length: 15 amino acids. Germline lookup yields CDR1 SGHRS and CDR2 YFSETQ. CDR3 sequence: CASSRTGESGNTIYF. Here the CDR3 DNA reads TGCGCCAGCAGCCGAACAGGGGAATCTGGAAACACCATATATTTT.

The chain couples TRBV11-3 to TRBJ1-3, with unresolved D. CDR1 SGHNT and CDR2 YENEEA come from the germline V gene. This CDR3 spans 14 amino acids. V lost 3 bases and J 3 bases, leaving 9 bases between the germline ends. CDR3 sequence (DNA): TGTGCCAGCAGCTTTGGAGGGAGTGGAAACACCATATATTTT. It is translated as CASSFGGSGNTIYF. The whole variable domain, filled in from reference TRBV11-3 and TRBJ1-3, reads EAGVVQSPRYKIIEKKQPVAFWCNPISGHNTLYWYLQNLGQGPELLIRYENEEAVDDSQLPKDRFSAERLKGVDSTLKIQPAELGDSAVYLCASSFGGSGNTIYFGEGSWLTVV.

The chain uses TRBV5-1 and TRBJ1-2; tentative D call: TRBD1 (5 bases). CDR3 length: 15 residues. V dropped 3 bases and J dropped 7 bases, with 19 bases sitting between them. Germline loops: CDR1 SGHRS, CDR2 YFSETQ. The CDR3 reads CASSSGRGESSGYTF. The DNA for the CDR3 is TGCGCCAGCAGCTCCGGCCGGGGGGAGTCGAGTGGCTACACCTTC.

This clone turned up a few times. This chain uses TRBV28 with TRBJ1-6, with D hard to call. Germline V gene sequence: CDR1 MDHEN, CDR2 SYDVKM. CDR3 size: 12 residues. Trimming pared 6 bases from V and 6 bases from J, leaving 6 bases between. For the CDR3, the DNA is TGTGCCAGCAGAACCGGTAATTCACCCCTCCACTTT. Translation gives CASRTGNSPLHF.

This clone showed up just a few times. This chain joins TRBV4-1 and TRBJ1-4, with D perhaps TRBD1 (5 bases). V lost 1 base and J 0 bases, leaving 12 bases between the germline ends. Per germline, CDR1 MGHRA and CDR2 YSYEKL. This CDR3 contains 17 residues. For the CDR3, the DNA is TGCGCCAGCAGCCAAGGACCATCAGGGACAACTAATGAAAAACTGTTTTTT. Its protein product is CASSQGPSGTTNEKLFF.